This TCR beta chain was observed in a study of T cells after posttransplantation cyclophosphamide. Study-level points and caveats: After PTCy, TRB diversity resembled that of CNI/methotrexate controls. Donor-recipient repertoire similarity was low at 1-2 months, rising over year one. TRB overlap between skin or GI tissue T cells and blood was limited.

Some clones are missing from TCRdb's copy, which holds only in-frame ones; the method was immunoSEQ multiplex PCR. This sample has 32,000 or so clones; 70% to 90% occur once, and the top ten carry more than 13%. A note on this clone: Its antigen remains unidentified.

The CDR3 contains 16 residues. Germline loops: CDR1 LNHDA, CDR2 SQIVND (reference sequence). The junction had 15 bases not matched to a gene; V was cut back by 9 bases and J by 4 bases. The chain joins TRBV19 to TRBJ1-5; 7 bases are a match to TRBD1. Sequenced material: PBMCs. The sequence came from a woman between 35 and 50 years old with a blood cancer, CMV-positive, and with a related stem cell donor. CDR3 residues: CASHLGQSLGNQPQHF. CDR3 nucleotides: TGTGCCAGCCACCTGGGACAGTCACTGGGGAATCAGCCCCAGCATTTT.